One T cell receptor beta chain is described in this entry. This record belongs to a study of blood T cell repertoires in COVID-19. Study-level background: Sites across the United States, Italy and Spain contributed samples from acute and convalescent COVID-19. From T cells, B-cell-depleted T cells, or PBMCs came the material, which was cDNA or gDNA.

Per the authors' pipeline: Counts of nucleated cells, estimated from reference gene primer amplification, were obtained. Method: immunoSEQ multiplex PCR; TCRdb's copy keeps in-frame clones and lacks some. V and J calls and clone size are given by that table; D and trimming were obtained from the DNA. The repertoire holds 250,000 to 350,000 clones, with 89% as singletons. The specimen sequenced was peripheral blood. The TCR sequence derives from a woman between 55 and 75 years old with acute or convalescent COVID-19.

The CDR3 bases are TGTGCCGGGCAGGGAGGGGGGCCATTGGCTGAAGCTTTCTTT. This translates into CAGQGGGPLAEAFF. This chain connects TRBV6-5 to TRBJ1-1; D may be TRBD1 (6 bases). CDR3 length equals 14 residues. V gave up 11 bases and J gave up 6 bases, with 22 bases separating them. CDR1 is MNHEY and CDR2 is SVGAGI in the germline V gene.